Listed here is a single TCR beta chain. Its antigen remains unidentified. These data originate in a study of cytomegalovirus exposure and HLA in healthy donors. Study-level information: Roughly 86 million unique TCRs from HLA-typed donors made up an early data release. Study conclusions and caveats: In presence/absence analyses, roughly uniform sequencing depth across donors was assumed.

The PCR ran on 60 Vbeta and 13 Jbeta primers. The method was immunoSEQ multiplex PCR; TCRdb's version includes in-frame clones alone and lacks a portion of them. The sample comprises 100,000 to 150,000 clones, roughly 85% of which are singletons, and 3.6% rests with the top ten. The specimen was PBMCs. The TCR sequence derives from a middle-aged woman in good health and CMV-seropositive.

CDR3 sequence (DNA): TGTGCCAGCAGTACCCGGGGGTCCAATCAGCCCCAGCATTTT. Its translation is CASSTRGSNQPQHF. V and J are TRBV6-1 and TRBJ1-5; perhaps TRBD1 as D (5 bases). The CDR3 has 14 amino acids. The germline V gene has CDR1 MNHNS and CDR2 SASEGT. With 5 bases removed from V and 3 bases from J, the gap between germline ends came to 11 bases.